This TCR beta chain appears in the sequencing data of a study of regulatory T cells in long-lasting Graves disease. Sequencing libraries for TCR beta were prepared with iRepertoire HTBI primers and Arm-PCR of CDR3 regions. TCRdb independently ran MiXCR on the multiplex PCR reads; one entry per CDR3 protein. The sample has 500,000 or so distinct CDR3 sequences, roughly 16% seen once. Trimming pared 4 bases from V and 7 bases from J, leaving 17 bases between. The germline V gene encodes CDR1 MGHRA and CDR2 YSYEKL. The CDR3 consists of 15 residues. Described time point: newly diagnosed GD, antithyroid drugs for less than 3 months. Making the TCR library involved RNA that had been extracted from PBMCs. This clonotype has more than one count but fewer than ten. These data were likewise used in another study, on T cells in Graves' hyperthyroidism and ophthalmopathy. From that paper: When ophthalmopathy did not progress within 18 months, Graves' hyperthyroidism was considered stable. Patients were excluded for uncontrolled infection, other autoimmune disease, pregnancy or lactation. HTBI primers drove first-round RT-PCR of the TCR CDR3.

This sequence was found in a woman aged 40 to 65 with Graves disease. J is TRBJ1-5 and V is TRBV4-1; tentatively, D is TRBD1 (6 bases). The material sequenced was peripheral blood mononuclear cells (PBMCs), taken at new diagnosis, from a patient treated with antithyroid drugs. The chain's CDR3 is CASSPIGLQGQPQHF. DNA for the CDR3: TGCGCCAGCAGCCCCATCGGCCTTCAGGGGCAGCCCCAGCATTTT.